This TCR beta chain emerged from a study of shared clonotypes between healthy human individuals. Overall study context: Plates per donor: three CD4 naive, three CD4 memory, two CD8 naive, one CD8 memory.

Note on this clone: Antigen: not known.

It was into CD45RA+ naive and CD45RA-negative memory subsets that the CD4+ cells were split. Trimming shortened V by 3 bases and J by 6 bases, and 13 bases separated the two germline ends. Per the germline V gene, CDR1 is MRHNA and CDR2 is SNTAGT. The CDR3 covers 14 residues. Overall study findings and caveats: Sharing across four donors was highest in naive CD4 (roughly 5%) and lowest in memory CD8 (about 0.4%).

Original analysis: Quality scores were absent from the junction-only immunoSEQ sequences, so filtering differed. Method: immunoSEQ multiplex PCR; TCRdb's copy keeps in-frame clones and lacks some. The DNA gave D and trimming, while V, J and clone size come from that table. The sample records about 960,000 clones, around 80% being singletons. The sequence derives from a man in his late teens or twenties in good health. The chain couples TRBV6-4 to TRBJ2-3; maybe TRBD1 (6 bases). What was sequenced was memory CD4+ T cells sorted from blood. The subset denotes: CD45RA-negative fraction. CDR3 region: CASSELQGSDTQYF. CDR3 in DNA: TGTGCCAGCAGTGAATTACAGGGCTCGGATACGCAGTATTTT.